A single sample gave rise to the 13 T cell receptor beta chains below, sequenced in a study of blood T cell repertoires in COVID-19 (dated by TCRdb to the early 2020s). The method was the immunoSEQ multiplex PCR assay. Imported from immuneACCESS, the table was reduced by TCRdb to in-frame sequences with V and J called. These copies leave out some clones; in studies compared against another copy, an unresolved V gene accounts for under half, and the cause of the remainder is not known. For this sample the table gives around 200,000 clones, of which roughly 77% were detected only once. The ten biggest clones cover roughly 5.7% of the sample. The sample taken for sequencing was peripheral blood. All receptors derive from a woman in her thirties or forties with COVID-19, enrolled during active disease.

The chain combines TRBV29-1 with TRBJ1-4; TRBD1 aligns across 7 bases. This CDR3 has 12 amino acids. Trimming at V came to 4 bases and at J to 5 bases, leaving 1 base not matched to a gene. Germline V CDR1 and CDR2: SQVTM, ANQGSEA. In DNA form, the CDR3 reads TGCAGCGTTGGGGACAGAAATGAAAAACTGTTTTTT. Its translation is CSVGDRNEKLFF.

The gene calls are TRBV5-1 and TRBJ2-5, with D maybe TRBD2 (6 bases). Trimming pared 1 base from V and 5 bases from J, leaving 18 bases between. Germline V lookup: CDR1 SGHRS, CDR2 YFSETQ. CDR3 size: 16 residues. For the CDR3, the DNA is TGCGCCAGCAGCTTGTCGCTAGCGAGGGCTTGGGAGACCCAGTACTTC. This gives the protein CASSLSLARAWETQYF.

The chain is built from TRBV19 and TRBJ2-6; 8 nucleotides agree with TRBD1. The germline CDR1 and CDR2 sequences are LNHDA and SQIVND (reference sequence). Trimming took 6 bases from V and 2 from J; bases not matched to a gene: 12. CDR3 length: 18 residues. The CDR3 spells CASRTTGTGYPGANVLTF. Written as DNA, the CDR3 is TGTGCCAGTAGGACAACCGGGACAGGTTATCCTGGGGCCAACGTCCTGACTTTC.

In this sample, this clone turned up a few times. V is TRBV5-8 and J is TRBJ2-2; perhaps TRBD1 as D (6 bases). The germline V gene encodes CDR1 SGHTS and CDR2 YDEGEE. Deletions cut 3 bases from V and 2 bases from J, with 11 bases between. The CDR3 spans 15 residues. The CDR3 region has the DNA TGTGCCAGCAGCTATTTGGACAGTAACACCGGGGAGCTGTTTTTT. Its protein is CASSYLDSNTGELFF. The full variable domain, completed using reference TRBV5-8 and TRBJ2-2, is EAGVTQSPTHLIKTRGQQATLRCSPISGHTSVYWYQQALGLGLQFLLWYDEGEERNRGNFPPRFSGRQFPNYSSELNVNALELEDSALYLCASSYLDSNTGELFFGEGSRLTVL.

The V call is TRBV7-8, the J call TRBJ1-2; tentatively, D is TRBD1 (6 bases). Germline V lookup: CDR1 SGHVS, CDR2 FQNEAQ. V lost 5 bases and J lost 8, with 15 bases in between. The CDR3 extends over 13 amino acids. DNA for the CDR3: TGTGCCAGCAGCCCCTACAGGGTGGAGGGCTACACCTTC. It encodes CASSPYRVEGYTF.

This clone came up a few times. The chain uses TRBV7-3 and TRBJ1-5, with D possibly being TRBD1 (5 bases). With 1 base removed from V and 7 bases from J, the gap between germline ends came to 14 bases. This CDR3 is built from 15 residues. In germline, CDR1 is SGHTA, CDR2 FQGTGA. The CDR3 DNA reads as TGTGCCAGCAGCTTAAGTAGTCAGGGTGCGCAGCCCCAGCATTTT. Its translation: CASSLSSQGAQPQHF.

This chain uses TRBV7-9 with TRBJ2-7, with TRBD2 identical over 9 bases. The CDR3 is made up of 12 amino acids. From germline, CDR1 is SEHNR and CDR2 FQNEAQ (reference sequence). The CDR3 DNA reads TGTGCTATAGCGGGAGAGGCGTACGAGCAGTACTTC. This gives the protein CAIAGEAYEQYF.

CDR3 residues: CASRASGQWEQPQHF. The CDR3 region has the DNA TGCGCCAGCAGGGCAAGTGGACAGTGGGAACAGCCCCAGCATTTT. The rearrangement joins TRBV4-1 to TRBJ1-5; D perhaps matches TRBD1 (6 bases). The CDR3 consists of 15 residues. CDR1 and CDR2 from the germline V gene are MGHRA and YSYEKL. Trimming cost V 6 bases and J 7 bases, with 19 bases left between them.

The rearrangement joins TRBV12-3 or TRBV12-4 to TRBJ2-1; TRBD1 might be the D (5 bases). V lost 7 bases and J 7 bases, leaving 14 bases between the germline ends. The CDR3 length is 13 residues. CDR3 residues: CASTLQVRNEQFF. The CDR3 nucleotides are TGTGCCAGCACCCTACAGGTTAGGAATGAGCAGTTCTTC.

The gene calls are TRBV19 and TRBJ1-1; D not resolved. Trimming took 3 bases from V and 5 from J, leaving 13 bases between them. Germline values: CDR1 LNHDA, CDR2 SQIVND (reference sequence). The CDR3 sequence is 14 residues long. The CDR3 region has the DNA TGTGCCAGTAGTATTGTTGACGGAGGGACTGAAGCTTTCTTT. It specifies CASSIVDGGTEAFF. The full variable domain, with the rest looked up from reference TRBV19 and TRBJ1-1, is DGGITQSPKYLFRKEGQNVTLSCEQNLNHDAMYWYRQDPGQGLRLIYYSQIVNDFQKGDIAEGYSVSREKKESFPLTVTSAQKNPTAFYLCASSIVDGGTEAFFGQGTRLTVV.

The J gene is TRBJ1-1, the V gene TRBV29-1; no clear D gene. Germline V gives CDR1 SQVTM, CDR2 ANQGSEA. CDR3 length: 14 residues. The V end lost 3 bases, the J end lost 0 bases, and 11 bases lay between the germline ends. CDR3: CSVDSAWLNTEAFF. The CDR3 DNA follows: TGCAGCGTTGACAGCGCTTGGCTGAACACTGAAGCTTTCTTT.

V is TRBV12-2 and J is TRBJ2-7; the table assigns TRBD2, which was not confirmed against the DNA. TRBV12-2 is designated a pseudogene. This CDR3 comprises 18 residues. CDR3 loop: CASRLAPASGRTSYEQYF. Written as DNA, the CDR3 is TGTGCAAGTCGCTTAGCGCCGGCTAGCGGGAGGACCTCCTACGAGCAGTACTTC.

The chain recombines TRBV6-5 with TRBJ2-5, with a tentative D call TRBD1 (5 bases). This CDR3 is built from 12 residues. Per germline, CDR1 MNHEY and CDR2 SVGAGI. V was cut by 5 bases and J by 3 bases, with 7 bases left in between. The CDR3 here is CASSQTEETQYF. The CDR3 DNA is TGTGCCAGCAGTCAGACAGAAGAGACCCAGTACTTC.